This T cell receptor beta chain was sequenced in a study of cytomegalovirus exposure and HLA in healthy donors. Primers for the PCR totalled 60 Vbeta and 13 Jbeta. Assay: immunoSEQ multiplex PCR; the TCRdb copy retains only in-frame clones and omits some. The sample carries approximately 110,000 clones, 76% recorded once. The CDR3 loop spans 16 amino acids. V shed 0 bases and J shed 3 bases, with 12 bases lying between them. Germline V gives CDR1 MNHNY, CDR2 SVGAGI (reference sequence). V usage is TRBV6-6 and J usage is TRBJ1-5; D gene ambiguous. This clonotype was obtained from a man aged 45 to 65 in good health and CMV-seronegative. Source material: PBMCs. Here the CDR3 reads CASSYSSQLDNQPQHF. The CDR3 DNA follows: TGTGCCAGCAGTTACTCTTCACAGCTCGACAATCAGCCCCAGCATTTT.